This T cell receptor beta chain comes out of a study of shared clonotypes between healthy human individuals. Findings and caveats of the study: The low donor count limited represented genetic and exposure-history diversity.

Comments on this clone: Its cognate antigen is unknown.

TCRdb's table, derived via immunoSEQ multiplex PCR, lists solely in-frame clones and lacks some. The profile covers some 2.4 million clones, with 93% appearing a single time and roughly 0.36% taken by the ten largest. V lost 4 bases and J 3 bases, leaving 13 bases between the germline ends. Germline-derived CDR1 and CDR2 are SGHVS and FQNEAQ. The CDR3 contains 14 residues. The gene calls are TRBV7-8 and TRBJ2-7; the D is unclear. What was sequenced was naive CD4+ T cells from PBMCs. Regarding subset: CD45RA+ positively selected. The receptor was derived from a young man in good health. Some clones in this sample may be carry-over from other donors' samples. The CDR3 spells CASSSQRYSYEQYF. The CDR3 nucleotides are TGTGCCAGCAGCTCTCAGCGCTATAGCTACGAGCAGTACTTC.